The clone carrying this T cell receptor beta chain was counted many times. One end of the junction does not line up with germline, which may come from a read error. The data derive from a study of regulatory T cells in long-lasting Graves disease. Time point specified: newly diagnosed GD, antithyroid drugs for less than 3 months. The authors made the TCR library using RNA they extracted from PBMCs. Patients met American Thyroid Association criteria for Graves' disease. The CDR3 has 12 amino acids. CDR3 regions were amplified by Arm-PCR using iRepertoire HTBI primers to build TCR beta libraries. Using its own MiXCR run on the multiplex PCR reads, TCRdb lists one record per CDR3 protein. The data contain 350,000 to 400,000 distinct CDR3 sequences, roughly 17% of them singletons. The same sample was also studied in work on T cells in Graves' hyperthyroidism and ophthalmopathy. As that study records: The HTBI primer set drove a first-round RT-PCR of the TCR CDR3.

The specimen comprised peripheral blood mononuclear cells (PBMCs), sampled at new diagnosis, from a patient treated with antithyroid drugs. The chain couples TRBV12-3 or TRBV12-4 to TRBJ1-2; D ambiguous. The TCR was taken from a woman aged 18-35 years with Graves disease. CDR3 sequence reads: CASSLESYGYTF. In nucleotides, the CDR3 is TGCGCCAGCAGCTTGGAAAGCTATGGCTACACCTTC.